The rows below give T cell receptor beta chains drawn from one sample of a study of technical replicates of blood from a handful of donors. Produced via immunoSEQ multiplex PCR; TCRdb's table is partial and in-frame only. Of tens of thousands of clones in the sample, approximately 94% were seen once. The source material was T cells isolated from PBMCs. The source of these receptors is a human donor in good health. The CDR3 runs from the conserved cysteine through the conserved F or W. D genes are given only for firm matches. Expanded clones get a size class; other rows say once, few or many, or leave the size out.

clone size: -
J gene: TRBJ2-7
V gene: TRBV27
D gene: -
CDR3 DNA: TGTGCCAGCAGTCCCAACAGGATAGGGGCGGACTACGAGCAGTACTTC
CDR3 protein: CASSPNRIGADYEQYF

clone size: -
J gene: TRBJ2-7
V gene: TRBV10-2
D gene: TRBD2
CDR3 DNA: TGCGCCAGCACCCCCCCAATTAGCGGGAGCTCCTACGAGCAGTACTTC
CDR3 protein: CASTPPISGSSYEQYF

clone size: once
J gene: TRBJ2-7
V gene: TRBV5-1
D gene: -
CDR3 DNA: TGCGCCAGCAGCTTGTCTAACAGAGTCTACGAGCAGTACTTC
CDR3 protein: CASSLSNRVYEQYF

clone size: once
J gene: TRBJ2-7
V gene: TRBV2
D gene: -
CDR3 DNA: TGTGCCAGCATTGGTGGGGGCCACGAGCAGTACTTC
CDR3 protein: CASIGGGHEQYF

clone size: -
J gene: TRBJ2-7
V gene: TRBV10-2
D gene: -
CDR3 DNA: TGCGCCAGCAGACCGGACAATTCCCACGAGCAGTACTTC
CDR3 protein: CASRPDNSHEQYF

clone size: -
J gene: TRBJ2-7
V gene: TRBV7-8
D gene: TRBD1
CDR3 DNA: TGTGCCAGCAGCTTAGCCGGACAGGCCGAGCAGTACTTC
CDR3 protein: CASSLAGQAEQYF

clone size: -
J gene: TRBJ2-2
V gene: TRBV7-9
D gene: TRBD1
CDR3 DNA: TGTGCCAGCAGCGTAGGGACAGGGAATTTTCCCGGGGAGCTGTTTTTT
CDR3 protein: CASSVGTGNFPGELFF

clone size: -
J gene: TRBJ2-5
V gene: TRBV11-3
D gene: TRBD2
CDR3 DNA: TGTGCCAGCAGCTTTAGCGGGGCCCGCGGTGAGACCCAGTACTTC
CDR3 protein: CASSFSGARGETQYF

clone size: -
J gene: TRBJ2-7
V gene: TRBV28
D gene: -
CDR3 DNA: TGTGCCAGCAGTTTTTGGGACTGGAAGCTCTACGAGCAGTACTTC
CDR3 protein: CASSFWDWKLYEQYF

clone size: -
J gene: TRBJ2-2
V gene: TRBV10-3
D gene: TRBD1
CDR3 DNA: TGTGCCATCGGGGGGACAGGCCACACCGGGGAGCTGTTTTTT
CDR3 protein: CAIGGTGHTGELFF

clone size: -
J gene: TRBJ2-1
V gene: TRBV10-3
D gene: TRBD2
CDR3 DNA: TGTGCCATCAGTGCCTCGACTAGCACCTACAATGAGCAGTTCTTC
CDR3 protein: CAISASTSTYNEQFF

clone size: -
J gene: TRBJ1-1
V gene: TRBV29-1
D gene: TRBD1
CDR3 DNA: TGCAGCGGCTCCACCCCGGGACAGGGTAAAGCGGAAGCTTTCTTT
CDR3 protein: CSGSTPGQGKAEAFF

clone size: -
J gene: TRBJ2-2
V gene: TRBV7-9
D gene: -
CDR3 DNA: TGTGCCAGTGGTAGCACCGGGGAGCTGTTTTTT
CDR3 protein: CASGSTGELFF

clone size: -
J gene: TRBJ2-5
V gene: TRBV29-1
D gene: TRBD1
CDR3 DNA: TGCAGCGTCGCCAGGGACAGGGGGCTAGAAGAGACCCAGTACTTC
CDR3 protein: CSVARDRGLEETQYF

clone size: -
J gene: TRBJ2-3
V gene: TRBV28
D gene: -
CDR3 DNA: TGTGCCAGCAGGGCTGCGGAACCTAGCACAGATACGCAGTATTTT
CDR3 protein: CASRAAEPSTDTQYF

clone size: -
J gene: TRBJ2-3
V gene: TRBV11-3
D gene: -
CDR3 DNA: TGTGCCAGCAGCTTAGAGGCCGGGATCAAGCTAGGCACAGATACGCAGTATTTT
CDR3 protein: CASSLEAGIKLGTDTQYF

clone size: once
J gene: TRBJ2-4
V gene: TRBV19
D gene: TRBD2
CDR3 DNA: TGTGCCACGAAACCGACTAGCGGGAGGGGCATTCAGTACTTC
CDR3 protein: CATKPTSGRGIQYF